This TCR beta chain was sequenced in a study of T cell repertoires in cytomegalovirus infection. Study-level background: Used in the study were CMV epitopes, some recently identified and HLA-C-restricted, others well-studied and HLA-B-restricted. TCR beta signatures that were public indicated CMV infection and matching HLA type.

The CDR3 is 13 residues long. Germline V lookup: CDR1 SEHNR, CDR2 FQNEAQ (reference sequence). V gave up 5 bases and J gave up 5 bases, with 13 bases separating them. TCRdb re-called the reads with MiXCR, one entry per CDR3 protein. The sample records about 700,000 distinct CDR3 sequences, about 30% being singletons. General study findings and limits: Dominating the ex vivo response were HLA-C-restricted CMV-specific TCR beta clonotypes. Accumulated public TCR beta family frequency recognized individuals carrying CMV together with the relevant HLA.

About this clonotype itself: Its target is not known.

This rearrangement joins TRBV7-9 to TRBJ2-7; the D gene is possibly TRBD1 (5 bases). The receptor's source is a human donor in good health (CMV status not recorded). Some clones in this sample may be carry-over from other donors' samples. Sequencing was performed on cultured PBMCs, taken from culture after CMV antigen stimulation. The CDR3 DNA sequence: TGTGCCAGCAGCCAGGACACTTGGAACGAGCAGTACTTC. Translated, it gives CASSQDTWNEQYF.